This T cell receptor (beta chain) was identified during a study of radiotherapy plus CTLA-4 blockade in lung cancer (dated by TCRdb to about 2018). For the wider study: Objective responses were observed in about a sixth of enrolled patients, and disease control was achieved in 25% to 40%.

Results the study describes overall, beyond this receptor: The strongest predictors of response were reported to be early dynamic shifts in blood T cell clones along with a rise in serum interferon-beta following radiation. After treatment with radiotherapy and ipilimumab, TCR clones that originated in tumors expanded in peripheral blood.

Regarding this clone: It has no known antigen specificity. The input lacks base qualities; no much larger clone sits a single base away.

The library was produced with the immunoSEQ multiplex PCR assay. Entries here come from immuneACCESS through TCRdb and include only in-frame sequences with V and J called. Some clones fail to appear in such tables; in the studies checked, an unresolved V gene covers under half of the shortfall, and the cause of the remainder is unknown. For this sample the table gives around 43,000 clones, of which approximately 68% were detected only once. The ten largest clones capture around a tenth of the sample. The study evaluated CTLA-4 blockade (ipilimumab) given together with focal radiation therapy in patients who had chemo-refractory metastatic non-small-cell lung cancer. The sequence came from a human donor with non-small cell lung cancer who had stable disease on radiotherapy plus ipilimumab. Sequenced material: peripheral blood, taken from a patient treated with radiotherapy plus ipilimumab.

The CDR3 is CASSPSPAGTGGYEQYF. The nucleotides are TGTGCCAGCAGCCCCTCCCCGGCCGGGACAGGGGGTTACGAGCAGTACTTC. This chain is built from TRBV7-2 and TRBJ2-7; TRBD1 aligns with 11 central bases. V is pruned by 5 bases and J by 4 bases, leaving 13 bases of the junction without a gene match. From its cysteine to its phenylalanine, the CDR3 spans 17 amino acids. Solely the CDR3 DNA is kept, with 51 bases framed from the first base. CDR1 and CDR2, per the germline V gene, are SGHTA and FQGNSA.